This is a list of T cell receptor beta chains from one sample in a study of human T cells and chemical hapten exposure. TCRdb processed the RACE reads anew with MiXCR; each CDR3 protein has one entry. The table has tens of thousands of distinct CDR3 sequences, around 6.6% seen once. Sequences were derived from whole blood, sampled in connection with sensitization to the hapten diphenylcyclopropenone (DPC). The receptors were sampled from a woman between 25 and 40 years old with alopecia areata. Some clones in this sample may be carry-over from other donors' samples. Each CDR3 is given with its conserved first and last residue. Fields, in order: J gene, D gene, V gene, clone size, CDR3 DNA, CDR3 protein. A D gene is named only where the DNA matches it firmly. Rows give clone size only sometimes, using once, few, many, or a class for an expanded clone.

j_gene: TRBJ2-1
d_gene: TRBD2
v_gene: TRBV6-5
abundance: many
CDR3nt: TGTGCCAGCAGTTACGGACTAGCGGGGGGAAGGTACAATGAGCAGTTCTTC
CDR3aa: CASSYGLAGGRYNEQFF

j_gene: TRBJ2-6
d_gene: NA
v_gene: TRBV29-1
abundance: few
CDR3nt: TGCAGCGTTGCGGGGGTCTACTCTGGGGCCAACGTCCTGACTTTC
CDR3aa: CSVAGVYSGANVLTF

j_gene: TRBJ2-7
d_gene: NA
v_gene: TRBV3-1
abundance: few
CDR3nt: TGTGCCAGCAGCCAAGATACGGGGGAACTGTACTTC
CDR3aa: CASSQDTGELYF

j_gene: TRBJ2-3
d_gene: NA
v_gene: TRBV24-1
abundance: NA
CDR3nt: TGTGCCATCGGCCGCGGGGGCACAGATACGCAGTATTTT
CDR3aa: CAIGRGGTDTQYF

j_gene: TRBJ1-5
d_gene: NA
v_gene: TRBV10-3
abundance: many
CDR3nt: TGTGCCATCAGTGAGTCGTCGGGTATGGATCAGCCCCAGCATTTT
CDR3aa: CAISESSGMDQPQHF

j_gene: TRBJ1-2
d_gene: NA
v_gene: TRBV19
abundance: many
CDR3nt: TGTGCCAGTAGTATGGGCAGGGGTTACGGAGATCGTGGCTACACCTTC
CDR3aa: CASSMGRGYGDRGYTF

j_gene: TRBJ1-1
d_gene: NA
v_gene: TRBV21-1
abundance: many
CDR3nt: TGTGCCAGCAGCAATGGAACAGGGCGTTACATGAACACTGAAGCTTTCTTT
CDR3aa: CASSNGTGRYMNTEAFF

j_gene: TRBJ1-5
d_gene: TRBD1
v_gene: TRBV7-6
abundance: few
CDR3nt: TGTGCCAGCAGCGCCGACAGGGTTAGCAATCAGCCCCAGCATTTT
CDR3aa: CASSADRVSNQPQHF

j_gene: TRBJ1-4
d_gene: NA
v_gene: TRBV11-2
abundance: NA
CDR3nt: TGTGCCAGCAGCTTAGCCCCTCCGGCCTCTGCGCTTTTT
CDR3aa: CASSLAPPASALF

j_gene: TRBJ2-5
d_gene: NA
v_gene: TRBV9
abundance: few
CDR3nt: TGTGCCAGCAGCGTAGCGGGGCGCCCACAAGAGACCCAGTACTTC
CDR3aa: CASSVAGRPQETQYF

j_gene: TRBJ2-2
d_gene: TRBD2
v_gene: TRBV6-5
abundance: many
CDR3nt: TGTGCCAGCAGTTACTCGTTTGGACTAGCGAACACCGGGGAGCTGTTTTTT
CDR3aa: CASSYSFGLANTGELFF

j_gene: TRBJ2-7
d_gene: NA
v_gene: TRBV6-1
abundance: many
CDR3nt: TGTGCCAGCAGTGAATACGAGCAGTACTTC
CDR3aa: CASSEYEQYF

j_gene: TRBJ2-3
d_gene: TRBD1
v_gene: TRBV29-1
abundance: many
CDR3nt: TGCAGCGTTGAAGCGAAACGAACAGGGGTCCGCACAGATACGCAGTATTTT
CDR3aa: CSVEAKRTGVRTDTQYF

j_gene: TRBJ2-1
d_gene: TRBD2
v_gene: TRBV19
abundance: NA
CDR3nt: TGTGCCAGTAGTAGAACAGCAACCGGGACTAGCGGGGACAATGAGCAGTTCTTC
CDR3aa: CASSRTATGTSGDNEQFF

j_gene: TRBJ2-1
d_gene: TRBD2
v_gene: TRBV20-1
abundance: many
CDR3nt: TGCAGTGCTAGAGATAATTCCGGGGGGACTTACAATGAGCAGTTCTTC
CDR3aa: CSARDNSGGTYNEQFF

j_gene: TRBJ2-5
d_gene: TRBD1
v_gene: TRBV13
abundance: many
CDR3nt: TGTGCCAGCAGCTGGGGGACAGGGGGAGGAGAGACCCAGTACTTC
CDR3aa: CASSWGTGGGETQYF

j_gene: TRBJ2-7
d_gene: NA
v_gene: TRBV18
abundance: many
CDR3nt: TGTGCCAGCTCACTCCTGCCTGGGACCCCCAATTACGAGCAGTACTTC
CDR3aa: CASSLLPGTPNYEQYF

j_gene: TRBJ1-1
d_gene: TRBD1
v_gene: TRBV12-3/TRBV12-4
abundance: many
CDR3nt: TGTGCCAGCAGTCCCCCCCAGGGGGCTGAAGCTTTCTTT
CDR3aa: CASSPPQGAEAFF

j_gene: TRBJ1-1
d_gene: TRBD1
v_gene: TRBV10-3
abundance: few
CDR3nt: TGTGCCATCACCCGGGACAGGAACACTGAAGCTTTCTTT
CDR3aa: CAITRDRNTEAFF

j_gene: TRBJ2-5
d_gene: NA
v_gene: TRBV7-8
abundance: many
CDR3nt: TGTGCCAGCAGCCCCATCCGAGTCGGGACCCAGTACTTC
CDR3aa: CASSPIRVGTQYF

j_gene: TRBJ2-3
d_gene: NA
v_gene: TRBV7-2
abundance: many
CDR3nt: TGTGCCAGCAGCTTCCGACAGGGGACTATGACGGATACGCAGTATTTT
CDR3aa: CASSFRQGTMTDTQYF

j_gene: TRBJ1-5
d_gene: NA
v_gene: TRBV12-3/TRBV12-4
abundance: few
CDR3nt: TGTGCCAGTTTACAAAGACACCGGGAATATCAGCCCCAGCATTTT
CDR3aa: CASLQRHREYQPQHF

j_gene: TRBJ2-7
d_gene: TRBD1
v_gene: TRBV18
abundance: many
CDR3nt: TGTGCCAGCTCACCGACACGCTGGGACAGGGTGCCCTACGAGCAGTACTTC
CDR3aa: CASSPTRWDRVPYEQYF

j_gene: TRBJ1-1
d_gene: TRBD1
v_gene: TRBV20-1
abundance: few
CDR3nt: TGCAGTGCTAGACAGGGGGACACTGAAGCTTTCTTT
CDR3aa: CSARQGDTEAFF

j_gene: TRBJ2-7
d_gene: NA
v_gene: TRBV29-1
abundance: few
CDR3nt: TGCAGCGTTGACGGAGACGACTACGAGCAGTACTTC
CDR3aa: CSVDGDDYEQYF